These 11 T cell receptor beta chains were sequenced from one sample in a study of T cells in Graves' hyperthyroidism and ophthalmopathy. RNA transcripts served as the template for amplifying TCR beta CDR3 regions. The HTBI primer set drove a first-round RT-PCR of the TCR CDR3. TCRdb re-analysed the multiplex PCR reads in MiXCR, keeping a single row per CDR3 protein. Among about 520,000 distinct CDR3 sequences listed, less than 25% were seen once. Source material: blood. The receptors were sampled from a young man with Graves' hyperthyroidism.

Ten or more counts support this clonotype. Written as DNA, the CDR3 is TGCGCCAGCAGCTCGAGGACAGGGGTGAACACTGAAGCTTTCTTT. Its protein is CASSSRTGVNTEAFF. V gene TRBV5-1 combines with J gene TRBJ1-1; 9 bases map to TRBD1. The CDR3 sequence is 15 residues long. Germline assignment: CDR1 SGHRS and CDR2 YFSETQ. V lost 3 bases and J lost 0; bases outside the gene matches: 3.

The chain has TRBV29-1 and TRBJ2-7; 8 bases fit TRBD1. The CDR3 loop spans 11 amino acids. In germline, CDR1 is SQVTM, CDR2 ANQGSEA. J lost 2 bases, V lost 7 bases, and 1 base had no gene match. The CDR3: CSADRAYEQYF. CDR3 nucleotide sequence: TGCAGCGCGGACAGGGCCTACGAGCAGTACTTC.

This clonotype turned up a few times. The J gene is TRBJ1-3, the V gene TRBV5-1; the match to TRBD1 covers 9 bases. The CDR3 runs to 14 residues. The junction had 3 bases not matched to a gene; V was cut back by 4 bases and J by 4 bases. Germline-derived CDR1 and CDR2 are SGHRS and YFSETQ. CDR3 coding DNA: TGCGCCAGCAGCGGGACAGGGTACGGAAACACCATATATTTT. This codes for CASSGTGYGNTIYF.

This clonotype was seen at least ten times. The chain employs TRBV20-1 and TRBJ2-5; a possible D gene is TRBD1 (6 bases). The CDR3 runs 14 residues. V was clipped by 3 bases and J by 5 bases, with 16 bases between them. The germline CDR1 and CDR2 sequences are DFQATT and SNEGSKA (reference sequence). The DNA of the CDR3 is TGCAGTGCTAGGGATACAGGGATAGGGGAGACCCAGTACTTC. Protein: CSARDTGIGETQYF.

The chain couples TRBV6-1 to TRBJ1-2; 9 bases are shared with TRBD1. The V gene's germline CDR1 is MNHNS and CDR2 SASEGT. V lost 8 bases, J lost 4 bases, and 11 bases stayed unmatched. The CDR3 loop spans 15 amino acids. DNA for the CDR3: TGTGCCAGCGTCACGTCACCGGGACAGGGCTATGGCTACACCTTC. It codes for CASVTSPGQGYGYTF.

The chain combines TRBV12-3 or TRBV12-4 with TRBJ2-7; 9 nucleotides align to TRBD2. CDR3 length: 14 residues. Trimming removed 5 bases from V and 2 bases from J; junction bases left unmatched: 4. CDR3 DNA: TGTGCCAGCAGTCGACTAGCGGAGGCCTACGAGCAGTACTTC. It encodes CASSRLAEAYEQYF.

This clonotype came up many times. CDR3 region: CASRQRDRSYGYTF. The CDR3 coding sequence is TGTGCCAGTCGCCAAAGGGACAGAAGTTATGGCTACACCTTC. The chain uses TRBV27 and TRBJ1-2; TRBD1 matches 7 bases. The V gene's germline CDR1 is MNHEY and CDR2 SMNVEV (reference sequence). V lost 9 bases, J lost 5 bases, and 12 bases stayed unmatched. The CDR3 is 14 residues long.

This clonotype showed up just a few times. The gene calls are TRBV30 and TRBJ2-5; 7 nucleotides align to TRBD2. Germline V lookup: CDR1 GTSNPN, CDR2 SVGIG (reference sequence). The CDR3 sequence is 12 residues long. The CDR3 loop is CAVDPGGETQYF. CDR3 coding DNA: TGTGCGGTGGACCCGGGGGGAGAGACCCAGTACTTC. Using reference TRBV30 and TRBJ2-5 for the parts outside the CDR3, the full variable domain is SQTIHQWPATLVQPVGSPLSLECTVEGTSNPNLYWYRQAAGRGLQLLFYSVGIGQISSEVPQNLSASRPQDRQFILSSKKLLLSDSGFYLCAVDPGGETQYFGPGTRLLVL.

A remark on this clonotype: The CDR3 does not end in the conserved phenylalanine or tryptophan, so this is likely a read error. The V call is TRBV20-1, the J call TRBJ1-1; perhaps TRBD1 as D (6 bases). Germline CDR1 and CDR2: DFQATT and SNEGSKA (reference sequence). V dropped 0 bases and J dropped 5 bases, with 7 bases sitting between them. The CDR3 sequence is 12 residues long. The CDR3 region is CSAREGATEAFV. In nucleotides, the CDR3 is TGCAGTGCTAGAGAGGGGGCGACTGAAGCTTTCGTT.

This chain links TRBV29-1 with TRBJ2-7; TRBD1 aligns across 10 bases. The CDR3 is 16 residues long. Looked up from germline, CDR1 is SQVTM and CDR2 is ANQGSEA. The ends lost 6 bases at V and 4 bases at J; junction bases unmatched: 15. The CDR3 DNA sequence: TGCAGCGTCGGCCAATTCCCGCGACAGGGGGCTTACGAGCAGTACTTC. This encodes CSVGQFPRQGAYEQYF.

The sample holds one count of this clonotype. V usage is TRBV11-2 and J usage is TRBJ1-1; TRBD1 is a possible D gene (6 bases). Trimming took off 1 base at V and 6 bases at J, with 12 bases between the two ends. Looked up from germline, CDR1 is SGHAT and CDR2 is FQNNGV. The CDR3 contains 14 residues. CDR3 in amino acids: CASSLVGGLSEAFF. The CDR3 DNA sequence: TGTGCCAGCAGCTTAGTAGGGGGGTTATCTGAAGCTTTCTTT.